This T cell receptor (beta chain) stems from a study of vaccination effects on CD4 cells after COVID-19. The study's findings and limits: Long after vaccination, the clones induced by infection and by vaccine shrank markedly in size.

Using immunoSEQ multiplex PCR, the repertoire was profiled, and TCRdb retains in-frame clones only, with some absent. This sample has tens of thousands of clones, with approximately 64% found just once. Expansion with viral peptide pools was applied to antigen-specific CD4+ T cells by the ViraFEST assay prior to sequencing. Subsequent to about 10 days of culture, CD4+ T cells were isolated. Vaccine recipients had no previous SARS-CoV-2 infection; their nucleocapsid antibodies were negative. After two million PBMC were placed in each well, they were cultured with around 10 IU/ml IL-2 and 10 ug/ml peptides. Turning to this clone: Its antigen is undetermined.

Trimming cost V 4 bases and J 2 bases, with 15 bases left between them. Germline CDR1 LGHDT, CDR2 YNNKEL (reference sequence). The CDR3 runs 15 residues. V and J are TRBV3-1 (or the pseudogene TRBV3-2) and TRBJ2-7; D not resolved. This TCR was sampled from a human donor who received a COVID-19 vaccine. This specimen consisted of CD4+ T cells from PBMCs cultured with HCoV-OC43 spike peptides, obtained before COVID-19 vaccination. The sample's subset: HCoV-OC43 spike overlapping peptide pool stimulation. CDR3: CASSPETFKAYEQYF. CDR3 coding DNA: TGTGCCAGCAGCCCAGAGACCTTCAAGGCCTACGAGCAGTACTTC.